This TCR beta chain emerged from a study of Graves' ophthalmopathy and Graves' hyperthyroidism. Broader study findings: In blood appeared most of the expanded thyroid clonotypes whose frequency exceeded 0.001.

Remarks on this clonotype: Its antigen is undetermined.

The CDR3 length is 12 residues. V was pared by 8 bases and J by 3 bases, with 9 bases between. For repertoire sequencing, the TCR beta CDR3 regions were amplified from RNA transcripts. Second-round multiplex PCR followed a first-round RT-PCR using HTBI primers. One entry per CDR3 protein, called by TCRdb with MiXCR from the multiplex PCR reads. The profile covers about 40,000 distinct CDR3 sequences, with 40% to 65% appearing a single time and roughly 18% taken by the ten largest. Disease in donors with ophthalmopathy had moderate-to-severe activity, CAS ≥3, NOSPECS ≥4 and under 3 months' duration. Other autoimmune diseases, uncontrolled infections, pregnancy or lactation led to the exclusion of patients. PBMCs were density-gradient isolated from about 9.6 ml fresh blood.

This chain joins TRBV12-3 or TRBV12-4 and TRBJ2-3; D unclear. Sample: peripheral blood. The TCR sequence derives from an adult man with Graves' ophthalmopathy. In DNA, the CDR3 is TGTGCCAGCGGCCGGGCGACAGATACGCAGTATTTT. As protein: CASGRATDTQYF.